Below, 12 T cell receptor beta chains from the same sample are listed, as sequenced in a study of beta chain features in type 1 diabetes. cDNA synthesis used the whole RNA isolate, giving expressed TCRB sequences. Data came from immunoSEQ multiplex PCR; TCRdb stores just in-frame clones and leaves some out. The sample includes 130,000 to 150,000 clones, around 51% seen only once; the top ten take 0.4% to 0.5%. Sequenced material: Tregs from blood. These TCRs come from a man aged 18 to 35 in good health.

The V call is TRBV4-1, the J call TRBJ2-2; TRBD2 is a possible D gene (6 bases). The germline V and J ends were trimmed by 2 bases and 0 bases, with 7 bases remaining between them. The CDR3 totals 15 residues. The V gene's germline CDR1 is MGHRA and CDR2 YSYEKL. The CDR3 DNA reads TGCGCCAGCAGCCAACGGGGGACGAACACCGGGGAGCTGTTTTTT. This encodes CASSQRGTNTGELFF.

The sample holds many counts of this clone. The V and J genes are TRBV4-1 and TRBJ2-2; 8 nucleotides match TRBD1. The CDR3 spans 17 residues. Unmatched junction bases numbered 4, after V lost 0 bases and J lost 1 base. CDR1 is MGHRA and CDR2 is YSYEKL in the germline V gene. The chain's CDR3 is CASSQDRQGRNTGELFF. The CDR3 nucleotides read TGCGCCAGCAGCCAAGATCGACAGGGGAGGAACACCGGGGAGCTGTTTTTT.

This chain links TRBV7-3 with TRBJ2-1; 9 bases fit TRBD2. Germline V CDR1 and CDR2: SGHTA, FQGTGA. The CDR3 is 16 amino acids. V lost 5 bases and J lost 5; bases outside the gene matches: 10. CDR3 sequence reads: CASSRDSGSSHNEQFF. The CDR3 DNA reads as TGTGCCAGCAGCCGGGATAGCGGGAGTAGCCACAATGAGCAGTTCTTC.

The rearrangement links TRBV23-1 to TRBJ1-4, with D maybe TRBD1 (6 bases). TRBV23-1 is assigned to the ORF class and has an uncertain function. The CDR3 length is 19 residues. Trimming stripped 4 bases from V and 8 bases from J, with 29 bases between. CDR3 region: CASSLSRSGTSGVREKLFF. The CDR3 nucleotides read TGCGCCAGCAGTCTCTCCCGCTCGGGTACATCAGGGGTTAGGGAAAAACTGTTTTTT.

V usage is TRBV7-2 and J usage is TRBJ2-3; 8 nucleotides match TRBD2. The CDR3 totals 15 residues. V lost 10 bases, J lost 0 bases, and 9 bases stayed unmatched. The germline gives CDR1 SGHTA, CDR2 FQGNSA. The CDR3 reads CATRRGGRSTDTQYF. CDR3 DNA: TGTGCCACCCGACGGGGGGGCCGTAGCACAGATACGCAGTATTTT.

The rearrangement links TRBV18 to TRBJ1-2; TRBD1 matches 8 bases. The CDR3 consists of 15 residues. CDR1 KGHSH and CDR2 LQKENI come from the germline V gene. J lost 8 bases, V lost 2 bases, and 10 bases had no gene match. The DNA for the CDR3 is TGTGCCAGCTCACCATCGACAGGGGTTATGGGCGGCTACACCTTC. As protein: CASSPSTGVMGGYTF.

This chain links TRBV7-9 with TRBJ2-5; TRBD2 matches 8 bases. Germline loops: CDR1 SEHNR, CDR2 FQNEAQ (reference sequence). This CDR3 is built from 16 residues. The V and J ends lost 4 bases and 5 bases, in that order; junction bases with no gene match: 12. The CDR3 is CASSSPETSAQETQYF. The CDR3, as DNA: TGTGCCAGCAGCTCTCCTGAGACTAGCGCCCAGGAGACCCAGTACTTC.

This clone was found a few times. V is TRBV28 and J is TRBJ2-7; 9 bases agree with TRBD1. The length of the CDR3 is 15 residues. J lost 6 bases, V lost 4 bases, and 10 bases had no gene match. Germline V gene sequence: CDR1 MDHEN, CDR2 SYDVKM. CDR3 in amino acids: CASSSGGGQGGEQYF. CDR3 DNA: TGTGCCAGCAGTTCTGGGGGGGGACAGGGAGGCGAGCAGTACTTC.

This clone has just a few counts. The CDR3 nucleotides are TGCAGCGTTGGACTTCCCGGGACAGGGGAGCAGTTCTTC. The encoded protein is CSVGLPGTGEQFF. The chain links TRBV29-1 to TRBJ2-1, with 9 bases fitting TRBD1. Germline lookup yields CDR1 SQVTM and CDR2 ANQGSEA. The V gene end was trimmed by 4 bases and the J gene end by 10 bases; junction bases not matched to a gene: 8. This CDR3 has 13 residues.

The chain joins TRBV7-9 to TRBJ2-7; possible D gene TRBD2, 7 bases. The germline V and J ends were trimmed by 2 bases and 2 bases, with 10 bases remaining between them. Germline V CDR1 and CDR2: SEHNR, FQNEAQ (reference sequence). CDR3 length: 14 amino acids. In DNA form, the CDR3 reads TGTGCCAGCAGCTTACAAGGGGGGGCCTACGAGCAGTACTTC. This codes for CASSLQGGAYEQYF.

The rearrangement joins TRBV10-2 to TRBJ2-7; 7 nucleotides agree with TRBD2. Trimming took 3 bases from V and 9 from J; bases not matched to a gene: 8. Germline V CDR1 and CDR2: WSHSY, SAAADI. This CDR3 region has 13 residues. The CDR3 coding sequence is TGCGCCAGCAGTGACCGGACTAGTCTCGGGCAGTACTTC. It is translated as CASSDRTSLGQYF.

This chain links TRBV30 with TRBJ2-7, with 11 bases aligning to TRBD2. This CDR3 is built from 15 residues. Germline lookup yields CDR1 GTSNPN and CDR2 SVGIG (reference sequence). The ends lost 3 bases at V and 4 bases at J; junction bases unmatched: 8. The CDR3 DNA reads TGTGCCTGGAGGGGGCATAGCGGGAGGGGGTACGAGCAGTACTTC. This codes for CAWRGHSGRGYEQYF.